The sequence of this T cell receptor (beta chain) was determined in a study of T cells in Graves' hyperthyroidism and ophthalmopathy. This clonotype showed up many times. Its antigen is as yet unknown. Findings and limits, study-wide: For ophthalmopathy, model prediction preceded onset by a median 6.5 months.

This CDR3 is built from 15 residues. In germline, CDR1 is SGHAT, CDR2 FQNNGV. Germline trimming cut 4 bases from V and 6 bases from J; bases unmatched to any gene: 8. Regions amplified from RNA transcripts were the TCR beta CDR3 regions. The primer set for the first-round RT-PCR of the TCR CDR3 was HTBI. MiXCR was run by TCRdb on the multiplex PCR reads, yielding one entry per CDR3 protein. Among roughly 420,000 distinct CDR3 sequences listed, approximately 14% were seen once. The clonotype originates from a young woman with Graves' hyperthyroidism. Sequences were obtained from blood. The chain has TRBV11-2 and TRBJ2-2, with 7 bases that match TRBD2. In DNA form, the CDR3 reads TGTGCCAGCAGCTCCGGACTAGTTTTCGCCGGGGAGCTGTTTTTT. Translating gives CASSSGLVFAGELFF.